This TCR beta chain was recovered during a study of cytomegalovirus exposure and HLA in healthy donors. Study-wide results and limits: A later analysis reportedly identified an Asian-associated ancestry cluster as carrying fewer N-insertions than the 666-donor mean.

The donors (healthy individuals) were bone marrow donors. Per the germline V gene, CDR1 is LGHNA and CDR2 is YNFKEQ. CDR3 length equals 15 residues. With 0 bases removed from V and 4 bases from J, the gap between germline ends came to 12 bases. Worth noting for this clone: No antigen is known for it.

The PCR ran on 60 Vbeta and 13 Jbeta primers. The protocol was immunoSEQ multiplex PCR, while the TCRdb copy is restricted to in-frame clones and leaves out a portion. The data contain more than 95,000 clones, about 81% of them singletons. Sequencing was done on a sample of PBMCs. V usage is TRBV4-2 and J usage is TRBJ2-5; a weak D match, TRBD2 (5 bases). The receptor was derived from a woman between 25 and 40 years old in good health and CMV-seronegative. The CDR3 nucleotides read TGTGCCAGCAGCCAAGAGTGGGCGGGTTTAGAGACCCAGTACTTC. Translated, it gives CASSQEWAGLETQYF.